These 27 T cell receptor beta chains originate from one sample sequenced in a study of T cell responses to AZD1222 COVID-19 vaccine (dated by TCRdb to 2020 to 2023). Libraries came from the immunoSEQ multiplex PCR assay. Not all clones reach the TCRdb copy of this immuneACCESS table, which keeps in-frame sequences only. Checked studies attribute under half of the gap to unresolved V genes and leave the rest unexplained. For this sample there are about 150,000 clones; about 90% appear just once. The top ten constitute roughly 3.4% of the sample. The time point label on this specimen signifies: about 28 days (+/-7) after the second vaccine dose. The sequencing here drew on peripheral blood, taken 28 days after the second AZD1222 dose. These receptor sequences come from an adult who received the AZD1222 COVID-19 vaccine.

The CDR3 spells CASSWTGALIDTDTQYF. The CDR3 bases are TGTGCCAGCAGTTGGACAGGGGCCCTAATTGACACAGATACGCAGTATTTT. V is TRBV28 and J is TRBJ2-3, with 9 bases matching TRBD1. Looked up from germline, CDR1 is MDHEN and CDR2 is SYDVKM. This CDR3 is 17 amino acids long. J lost 2 bases, V lost 4 bases, and 10 bases had no gene match.

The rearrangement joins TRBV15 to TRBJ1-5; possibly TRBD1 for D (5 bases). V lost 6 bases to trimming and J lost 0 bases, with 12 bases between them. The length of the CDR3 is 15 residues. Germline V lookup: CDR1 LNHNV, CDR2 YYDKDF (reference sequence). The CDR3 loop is CATSSGGGSNQPQHF. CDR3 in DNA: TGTGCCACCAGTTCCGGGGGTGGTAGCAATCAGCCCCAGCATTTT.

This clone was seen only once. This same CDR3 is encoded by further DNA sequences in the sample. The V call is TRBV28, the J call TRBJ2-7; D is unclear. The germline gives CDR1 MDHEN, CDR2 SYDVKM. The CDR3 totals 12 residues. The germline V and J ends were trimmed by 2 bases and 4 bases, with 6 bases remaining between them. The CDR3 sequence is CASSLVGYEQYF. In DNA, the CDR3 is TGTGCCAGCAGTTTAGTCGGATACGAGCAGTACTTC.

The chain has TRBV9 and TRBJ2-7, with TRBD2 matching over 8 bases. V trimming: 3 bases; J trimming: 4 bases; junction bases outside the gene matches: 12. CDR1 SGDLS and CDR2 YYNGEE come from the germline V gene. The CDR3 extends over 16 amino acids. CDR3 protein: CASSDNLASGSYEQYF. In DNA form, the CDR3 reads TGTGCCAGCAGCGATAACCTGGCTAGCGGGTCGTACGAGCAGTACTTC. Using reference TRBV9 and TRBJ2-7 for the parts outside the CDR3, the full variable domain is DSGVTQTPKHLITATGQRVTLRCSPRSGDLSVYWYQQSLDQGLQFLIQYYNGEERAKGNILERFSAQQFPDLHSELNLSSLELGDSALYFCASSDNLASGSYEQYFGPGTRLTVT.

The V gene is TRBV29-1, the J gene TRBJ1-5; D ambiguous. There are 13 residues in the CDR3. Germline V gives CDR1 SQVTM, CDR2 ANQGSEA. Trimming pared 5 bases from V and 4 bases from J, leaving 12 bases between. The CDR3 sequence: CSVLLSLNQPQHF. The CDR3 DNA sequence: TGCAGCGTTCTCTTGAGCCTTAATCAGCCCCAGCATTTT.

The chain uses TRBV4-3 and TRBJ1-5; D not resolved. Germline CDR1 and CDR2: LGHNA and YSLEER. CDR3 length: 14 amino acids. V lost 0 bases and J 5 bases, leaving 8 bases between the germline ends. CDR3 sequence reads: CASSQEVTDQPQHF. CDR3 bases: TGCGCCAGCAGCCAAGAGGTTACGGATCAGCCCCAGCATTTT.

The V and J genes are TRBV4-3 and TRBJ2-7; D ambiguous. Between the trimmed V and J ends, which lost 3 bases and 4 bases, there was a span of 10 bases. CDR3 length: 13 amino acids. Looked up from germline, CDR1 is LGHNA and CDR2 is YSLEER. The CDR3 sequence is CASSHLAGYEQYF. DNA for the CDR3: TGCGCCAGCAGCCACCTGGCCGGGTACGAGCAGTACTTC.

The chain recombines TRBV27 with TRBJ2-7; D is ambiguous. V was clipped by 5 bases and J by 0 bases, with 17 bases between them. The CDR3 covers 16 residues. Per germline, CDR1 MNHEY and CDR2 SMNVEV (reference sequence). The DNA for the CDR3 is TGTGCCAGCAGTATAAAAGTACCTCGAACCTCCTACGAGCAGTACTTC. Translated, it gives CASSIKVPRTSYEQYF.

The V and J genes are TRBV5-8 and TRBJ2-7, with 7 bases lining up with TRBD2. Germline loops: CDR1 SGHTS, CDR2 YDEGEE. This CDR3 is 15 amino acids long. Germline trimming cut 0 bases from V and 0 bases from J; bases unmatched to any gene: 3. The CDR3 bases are TGTGCCAGCAGCTTGGGGCTAGCGGACTCCTACGAGCAGTACTTC. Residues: CASSLGLADSYEQYF.

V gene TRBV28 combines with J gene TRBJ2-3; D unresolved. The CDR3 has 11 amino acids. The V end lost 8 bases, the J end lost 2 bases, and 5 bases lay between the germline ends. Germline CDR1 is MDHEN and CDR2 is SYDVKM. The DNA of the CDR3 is TGTGCCAGCGGGCCCACAGATACGCAGTATTTT. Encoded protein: CASGPTDTQYF.

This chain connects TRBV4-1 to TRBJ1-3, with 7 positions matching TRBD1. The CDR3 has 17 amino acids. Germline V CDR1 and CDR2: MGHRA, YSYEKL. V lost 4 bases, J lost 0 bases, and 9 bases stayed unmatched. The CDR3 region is CASSPRTGGSSGNTIYF. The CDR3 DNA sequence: TGCGCCAGCAGCCCACGGACAGGAGGGAGCTCTGGAAACACCATATATTTT.

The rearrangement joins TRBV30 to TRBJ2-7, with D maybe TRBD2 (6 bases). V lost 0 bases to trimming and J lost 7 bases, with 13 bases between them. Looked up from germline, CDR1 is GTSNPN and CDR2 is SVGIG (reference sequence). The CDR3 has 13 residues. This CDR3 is CAWSVGGAGEQYF. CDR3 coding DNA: TGTGCCTGGAGTGTTGGAGGGGCCGGGGAGCAGTACTTC.

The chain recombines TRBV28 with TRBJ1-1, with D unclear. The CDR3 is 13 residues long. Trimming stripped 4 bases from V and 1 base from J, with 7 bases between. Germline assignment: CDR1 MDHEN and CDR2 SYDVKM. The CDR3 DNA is TGTGCCAGCAGTTCTCCGCAGAACACTGAAGCTTTCTTT. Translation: CASSSPQNTEAFF.

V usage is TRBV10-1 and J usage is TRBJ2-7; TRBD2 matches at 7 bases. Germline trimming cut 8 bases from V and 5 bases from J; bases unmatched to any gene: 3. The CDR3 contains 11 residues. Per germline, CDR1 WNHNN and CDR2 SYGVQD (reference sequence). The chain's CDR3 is CASGTNHEQYF. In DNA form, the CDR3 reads TGCGCCAGCGGGACTAACCACGAGCAGTACTTC.

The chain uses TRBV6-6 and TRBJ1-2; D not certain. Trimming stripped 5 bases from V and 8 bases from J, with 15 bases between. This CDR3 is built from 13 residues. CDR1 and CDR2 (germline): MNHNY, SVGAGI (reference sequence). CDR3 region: CASSLRVSAGYTF. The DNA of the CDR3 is TGTGCCAGCAGTCTCCGGGTTTCGGCCGGCTACACCTTC.

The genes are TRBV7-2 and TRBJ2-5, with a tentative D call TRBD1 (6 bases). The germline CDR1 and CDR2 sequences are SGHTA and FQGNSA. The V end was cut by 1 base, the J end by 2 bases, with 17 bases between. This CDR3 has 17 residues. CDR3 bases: TGTGCCAGCAGCTTAGACTCCGCCTCTGGGACACAAGAGACCCAGTACTTC. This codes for CASSLDSASGTQETQYF.

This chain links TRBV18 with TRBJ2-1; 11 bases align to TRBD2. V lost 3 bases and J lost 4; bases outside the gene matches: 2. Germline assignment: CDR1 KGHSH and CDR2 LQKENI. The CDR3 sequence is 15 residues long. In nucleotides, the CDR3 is TGTGCCAGCTCACCTCTAGCGGGAGGTTACAATGAGCAGTTCTTC. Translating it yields CASSPLAGGYNEQFF.

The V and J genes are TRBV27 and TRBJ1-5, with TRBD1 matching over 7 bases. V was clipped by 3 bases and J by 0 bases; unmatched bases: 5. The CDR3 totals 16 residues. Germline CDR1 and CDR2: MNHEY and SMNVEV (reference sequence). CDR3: CASSLGTEYSNQPQHF. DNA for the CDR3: TGTGCCAGCAGTTTGGGGACAGAATATAGCAATCAGCCCCAGCATTTT.

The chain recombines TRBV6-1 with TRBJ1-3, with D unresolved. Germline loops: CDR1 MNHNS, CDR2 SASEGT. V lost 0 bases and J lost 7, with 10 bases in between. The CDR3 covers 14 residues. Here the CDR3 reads CASSEARGANTIYF. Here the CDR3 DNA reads TGTGCCAGCAGTGAAGCTCGTGGTGCGAACACCATATATTTT.

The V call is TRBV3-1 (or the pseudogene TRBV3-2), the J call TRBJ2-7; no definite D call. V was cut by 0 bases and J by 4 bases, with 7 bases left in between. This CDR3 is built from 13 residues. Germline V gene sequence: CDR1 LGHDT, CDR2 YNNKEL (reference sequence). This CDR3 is CASSQEGMYEQYF. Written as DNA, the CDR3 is TGTGCCAGCAGCCAAGAGGGTATGTACGAGCAGTACTTC.

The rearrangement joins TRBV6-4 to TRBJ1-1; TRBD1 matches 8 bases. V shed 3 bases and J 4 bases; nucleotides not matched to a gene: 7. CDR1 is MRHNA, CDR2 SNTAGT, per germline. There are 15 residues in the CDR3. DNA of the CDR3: TGTGCCAGCAGTGATATGGACAGGGAAGGCACTGAAGCTTTCTTT. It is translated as CASSDMDREGTEAFF.

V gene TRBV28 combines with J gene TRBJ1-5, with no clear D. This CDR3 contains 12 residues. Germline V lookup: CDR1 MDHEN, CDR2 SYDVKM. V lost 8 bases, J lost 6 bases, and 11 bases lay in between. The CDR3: CASVEIGQPQHF. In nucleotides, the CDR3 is TGTGCCAGCGTGGAGATTGGTCAGCCCCAGCATTTT. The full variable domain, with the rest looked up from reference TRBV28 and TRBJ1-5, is DVKVTQSSRYLVKRTGEKVFLECVQDMDHENMFWYRQDPGLGLRLIYFSYDVKMKEKGDIPEGYSVSREKKERFSLILESASTNQTSMYLCASVEIGQPQHFGDGTRLSIL.

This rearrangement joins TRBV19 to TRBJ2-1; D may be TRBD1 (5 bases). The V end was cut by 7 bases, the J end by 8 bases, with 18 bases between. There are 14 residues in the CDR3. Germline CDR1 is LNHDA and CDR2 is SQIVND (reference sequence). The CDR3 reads CASTPDTSKYEQFF. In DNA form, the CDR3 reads TGTGCCAGTACCCCGGACACCTCTAAGTATGAGCAGTTCTTC.

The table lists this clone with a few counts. The chain's CDR3 is CASRGGTSGMGSYNEQFF. CDR3 in DNA: TGTGCCAGCAGGGGAGGGACTAGCGGGATGGGCTCCTACAATGAGCAGTTCTTC. The chain joins TRBV7-6 to TRBJ2-1; 13 positions match TRBD2. With V trimmed by 6 bases and J by 0 bases, 8 bases remained unmatched. CDR3 length: 18 amino acids. Germline values: CDR1 SGHVS, CDR2 FNYEAQ.

This chain's CDR3 is CASSADLAYNEQFF. CDR3 bases: TGTGCCAGCTCAGCGGACCTCGCTTACAATGAGCAGTTCTTC. J is TRBJ2-1 and V is TRBV18; D is unclear. The germline gives CDR1 KGHSH, CDR2 LQKENI. CDR3 size: 14 residues. Trimming left V 5 bases short and J 4 bases short, with 12 bases between.

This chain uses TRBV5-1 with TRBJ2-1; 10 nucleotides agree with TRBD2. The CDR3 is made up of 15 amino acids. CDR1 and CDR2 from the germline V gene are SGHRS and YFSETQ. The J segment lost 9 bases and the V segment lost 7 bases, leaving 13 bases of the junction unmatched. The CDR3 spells CASSTTSGTQSEQFF. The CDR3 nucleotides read TGCGCCAGCTCGACTACTAGCGGGACACAAAGTGAGCAGTTCTTC. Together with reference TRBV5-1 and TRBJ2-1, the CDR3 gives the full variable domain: KAGVTQTPRYLIKTRGQQVTLSCSPISGHRSVSWYQQTPGQGLQFLFEYFSETQRNKGNFPGRFSGRQFSNSRSEMNVSTLELGDSALYLCASSTTSGTQSEQFFGPGTRLTVL.

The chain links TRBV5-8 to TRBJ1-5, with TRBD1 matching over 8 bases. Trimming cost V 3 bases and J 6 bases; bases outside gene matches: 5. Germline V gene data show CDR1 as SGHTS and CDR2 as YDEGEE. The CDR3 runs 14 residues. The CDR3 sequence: CASSSDRGGQPQHF. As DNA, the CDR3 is TGTGCCAGCAGCTCCGACAGGGGTGGTCAGCCCCAGCATTTT.